This TCR beta chain was retrieved from a study of immune evolution from preneoplasia to lung adenocarcinoma. Study context: HLA loss of heterozygosity: 6% to 7.5% AIS, around 16% MIA, over 30% ADC, none AAH. Study-wide findings and caveats: Clonality was highest in normal lung, lower in later-stage lesions apparently.

The method was immunoSEQ multiplex PCR; TCRdb's version includes in-frame clones alone and lacks a portion of them. The data hold 6,500 to 9,000 clones, with 70% to 85% observed a single time. On this clone: Its specificity is not known.

Trimming took 2 bases from V and 7 from J; bases not matched to a gene: 10. CDR3 size: 16 residues. Germline values: CDR1 KGHSH, CDR2 LQKENI. J is TRBJ2-1 and V is TRBV18; 8 bases map to TRBD2. What was sequenced was FFPE minimally invasive lung adenocarcinoma tissue. This TCR was sampled from a person older than 75 with lung adenocarcinoma. The CDR3 here is CASSPFQGLARNEQFF. In DNA, the CDR3 is TGTGCCAGCTCACCATTCCAAGGACTAGCTAGGAATGAGCAGTTCTTC.